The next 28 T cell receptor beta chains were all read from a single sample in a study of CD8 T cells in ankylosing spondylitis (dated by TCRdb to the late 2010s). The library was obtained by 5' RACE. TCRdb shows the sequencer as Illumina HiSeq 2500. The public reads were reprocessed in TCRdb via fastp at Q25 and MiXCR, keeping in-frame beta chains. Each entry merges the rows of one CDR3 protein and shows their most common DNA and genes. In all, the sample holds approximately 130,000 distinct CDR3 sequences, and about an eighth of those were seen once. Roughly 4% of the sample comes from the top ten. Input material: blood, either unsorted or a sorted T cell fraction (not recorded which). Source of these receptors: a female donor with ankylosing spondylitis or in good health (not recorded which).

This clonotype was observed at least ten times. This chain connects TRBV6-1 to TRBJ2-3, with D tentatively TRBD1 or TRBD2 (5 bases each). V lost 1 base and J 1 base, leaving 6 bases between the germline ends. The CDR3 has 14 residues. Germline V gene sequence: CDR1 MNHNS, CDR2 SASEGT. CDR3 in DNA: TGTGCCAGCAGTGAAGTGGGACGCACAGATACGCAGTATTTT. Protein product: CASSEVGRTDTQYF.

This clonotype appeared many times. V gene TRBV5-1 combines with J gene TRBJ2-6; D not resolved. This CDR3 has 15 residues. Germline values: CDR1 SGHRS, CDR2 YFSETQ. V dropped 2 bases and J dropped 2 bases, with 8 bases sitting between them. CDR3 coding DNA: TGCGCCAGCAGCTTTGGCGGAACTGGGGCCAACGTCCTGACTTTC. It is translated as CASSFGGTGANVLTF.

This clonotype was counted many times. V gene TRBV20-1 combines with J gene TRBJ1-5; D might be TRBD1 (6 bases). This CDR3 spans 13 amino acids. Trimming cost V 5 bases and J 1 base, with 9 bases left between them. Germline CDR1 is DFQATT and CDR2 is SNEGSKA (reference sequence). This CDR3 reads CSAGGGSNQPQHF. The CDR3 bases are TGCAGTGCTGGGGGGGGCAGCAATCAGCCCCAGCATTTT.

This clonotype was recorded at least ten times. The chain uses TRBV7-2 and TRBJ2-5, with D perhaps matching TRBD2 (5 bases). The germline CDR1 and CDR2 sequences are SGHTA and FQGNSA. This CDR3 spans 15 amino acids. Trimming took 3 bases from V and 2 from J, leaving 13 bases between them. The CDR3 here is CASSLRTSSQETQYF. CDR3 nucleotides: TGTGCCAGCAGCTTGCGTACTAGTTCGCAAGAGACCCAGTACTTC. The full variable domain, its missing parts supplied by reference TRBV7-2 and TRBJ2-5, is GAGVSQSPSNKVTEKGKDVELRCDPISGHTALYWYRQSLGQGLEFLIYFQGNSAPDKSGLPSDRFSAERTGGSVSTLTIQRTQQEDSAVYLCASSLRTSSQETQYFGPGTRLLVL.

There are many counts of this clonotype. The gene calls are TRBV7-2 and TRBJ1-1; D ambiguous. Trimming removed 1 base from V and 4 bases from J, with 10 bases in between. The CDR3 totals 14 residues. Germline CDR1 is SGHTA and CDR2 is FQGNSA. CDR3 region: CASSLEGSATEAFF. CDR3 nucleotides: TGTGCCAGCAGCTTAGAGGGCAGTGCCACTGAAGCTTTCTTT.

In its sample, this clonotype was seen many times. The CDR3 nucleotides read TGTGCCAGTAGCATGTCACTAGCGGGCTATTACAATGAGCAGTTCTTC. This codes for CASSMSLAGYYNEQFF. The chain links TRBV19 to TRBJ2-1; 9 bases fit TRBD2. This CDR3 spans 16 amino acids. V lost 6 bases and J lost 4; bases outside the gene matches: 10. CDR1 and CDR2 from the germline V gene are LNHDA and SQIVND (reference sequence).

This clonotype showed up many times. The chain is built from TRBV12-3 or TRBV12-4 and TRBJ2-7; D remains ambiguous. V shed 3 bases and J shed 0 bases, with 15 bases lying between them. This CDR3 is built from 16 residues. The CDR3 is CASSFDRSTSSYEQYF. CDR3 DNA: TGTGCCAGCAGTTTTGACCGTTCAACAAGCTCCTACGAGCAGTACTTC.

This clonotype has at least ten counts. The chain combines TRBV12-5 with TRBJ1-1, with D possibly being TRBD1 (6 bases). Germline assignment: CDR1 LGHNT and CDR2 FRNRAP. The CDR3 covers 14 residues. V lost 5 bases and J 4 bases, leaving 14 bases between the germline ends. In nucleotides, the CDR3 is TGTGCTAGTGGTCCGGGGGGCTGGGGCACTGAAGCTTTCTTT. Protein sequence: CASGPGGWGTEAFF.

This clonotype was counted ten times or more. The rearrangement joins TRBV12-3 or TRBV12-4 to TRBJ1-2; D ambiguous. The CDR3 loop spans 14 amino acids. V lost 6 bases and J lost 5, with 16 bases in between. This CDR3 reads CASSPKGSGYGYTF. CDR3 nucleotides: TGTGCCAGCAGCCCTAAAGGATCGGGGTATGGCTACACCTTC.

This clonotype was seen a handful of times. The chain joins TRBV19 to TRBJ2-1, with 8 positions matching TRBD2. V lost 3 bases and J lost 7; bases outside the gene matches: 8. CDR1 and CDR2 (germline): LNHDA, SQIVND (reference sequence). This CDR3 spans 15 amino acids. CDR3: CASSMPGGPGNEQFF. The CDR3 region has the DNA TGTGCCAGTAGTATGCCGGGAGGGCCGGGTAATGAGCAGTTCTTC.

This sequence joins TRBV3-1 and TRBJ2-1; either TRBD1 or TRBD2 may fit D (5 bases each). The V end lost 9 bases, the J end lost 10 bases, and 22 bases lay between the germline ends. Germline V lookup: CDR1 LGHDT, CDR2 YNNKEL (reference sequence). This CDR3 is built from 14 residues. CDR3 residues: CASSSGAGRGEQFF. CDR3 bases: TGTGCCAGTTCCTCCGGGGCAGGAAGGGGAGAGCAGTTCTTC.

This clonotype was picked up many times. Written as DNA, the CDR3 is TGTGCCAGCAGCCCCGCCCTTGACAGTTGGGTAGAAAAACTGTTTTTT. Its protein product is CASSPALDSWVEKLFF. The chain carries TRBV27 and TRBJ1-4; tentatively, D is TRBD1 (5 bases). V shed 6 bases and J shed 8 bases, with 22 bases lying between them. The CDR3 is 16 residues long. In germline, CDR1 is MNHEY, CDR2 SMNVEV (reference sequence).

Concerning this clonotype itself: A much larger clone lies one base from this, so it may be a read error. The CDR3 DNA reads TGTGCCACCCTTAGAGGTGCGAGCGATGAGCAGCTCTTC. Its translation is CATLRGASDEQLF. The chain employs TRBV7-8 and TRBJ2-1, with no clear D. The CDR3 extends over 13 amino acids. Germline lookup yields CDR1 SGHVS and CDR2 FQNEAQ.

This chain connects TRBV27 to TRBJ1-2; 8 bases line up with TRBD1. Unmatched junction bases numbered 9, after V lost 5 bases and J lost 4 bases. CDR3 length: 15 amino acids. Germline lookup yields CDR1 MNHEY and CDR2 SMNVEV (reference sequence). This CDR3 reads CASSLRQGLAYGYTF. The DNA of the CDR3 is TGTGCCAGCAGTCTCCGACAGGGGTTGGCCTATGGCTACACCTTC.

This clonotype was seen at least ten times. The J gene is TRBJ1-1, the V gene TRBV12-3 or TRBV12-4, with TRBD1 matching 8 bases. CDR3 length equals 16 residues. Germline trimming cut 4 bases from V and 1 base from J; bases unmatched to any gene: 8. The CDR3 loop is CASSSSWTGTNTEAFF. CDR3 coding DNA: TGTGCCAGCAGTTCCTCCTGGACAGGGACGAACACTGAAGCTTTCTTT.

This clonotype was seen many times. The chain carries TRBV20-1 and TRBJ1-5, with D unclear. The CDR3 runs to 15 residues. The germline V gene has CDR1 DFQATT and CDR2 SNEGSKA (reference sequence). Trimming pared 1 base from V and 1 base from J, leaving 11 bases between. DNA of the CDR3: TGCAGTGCTAGAGCGTCGGGTAACAGCAATCAGCCCCAGCATTTT. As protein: CSARASGNSNQPQHF.

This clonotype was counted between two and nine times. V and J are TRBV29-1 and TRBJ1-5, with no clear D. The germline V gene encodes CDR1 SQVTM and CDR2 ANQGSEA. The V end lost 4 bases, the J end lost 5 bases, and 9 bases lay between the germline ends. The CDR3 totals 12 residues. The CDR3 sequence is CSVADTYQPQHF. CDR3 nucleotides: TGCAGCGTTGCTGACACGTATCAGCCCCAGCATTTT. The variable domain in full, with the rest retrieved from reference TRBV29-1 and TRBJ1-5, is SAVISQKPSRDICQRGTSLTIQCQVDSQVTMMFWYRQQPGQSLTLIATANQGSEATYESGFVIDKFPISRPNLTFSTLTVSNMSPEDSSIYLCSVADTYQPQHFGDGTRLSIL.

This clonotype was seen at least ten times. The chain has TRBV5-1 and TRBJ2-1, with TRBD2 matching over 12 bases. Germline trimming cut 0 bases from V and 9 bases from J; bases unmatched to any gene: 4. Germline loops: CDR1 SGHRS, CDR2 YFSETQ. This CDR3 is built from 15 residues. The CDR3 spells CASSLGLAGEGEQFF. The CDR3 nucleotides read TGCGCCAGCAGCTTGGGACTAGCGGGAGAGGGTGAGCAGTTCTTC.

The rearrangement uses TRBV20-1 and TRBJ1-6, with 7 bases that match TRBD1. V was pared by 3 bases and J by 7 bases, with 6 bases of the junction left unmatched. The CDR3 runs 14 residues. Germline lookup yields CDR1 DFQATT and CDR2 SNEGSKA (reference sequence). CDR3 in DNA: TGCAGTGCTAGGCCGGACAGGAACAATTCACCCCTCCACTTT. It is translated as CSARPDRNNSPLHF.

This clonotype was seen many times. In DNA form, the CDR3 reads TGTGCCAGCAGTTTGGTGGGCCGTGCAGGGCCCCCTATGTATGAGCAGTTCTTC. This sequence encodes CASSLVGRAGPPMYEQFF. V and J are TRBV28 and TRBJ2-1, with D possibly matching TRBD1 (5 bases). The length of the CDR3 is 18 residues. Trimming cost V 3 bases and J 8 bases, with 26 bases left between them. Germline loops: CDR1 MDHEN, CDR2 SYDVKM.

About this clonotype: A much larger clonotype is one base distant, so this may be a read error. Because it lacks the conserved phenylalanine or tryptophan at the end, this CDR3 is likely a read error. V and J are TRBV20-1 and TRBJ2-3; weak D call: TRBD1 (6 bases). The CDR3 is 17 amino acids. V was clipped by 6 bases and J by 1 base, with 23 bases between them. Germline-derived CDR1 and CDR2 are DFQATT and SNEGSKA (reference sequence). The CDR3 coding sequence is TGCAGTGCCTTGGCAGGGGCCGAACCCCCGGGCACAGATACGCAGTATTCT. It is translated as CSALAGAEPPGTDTQYS.

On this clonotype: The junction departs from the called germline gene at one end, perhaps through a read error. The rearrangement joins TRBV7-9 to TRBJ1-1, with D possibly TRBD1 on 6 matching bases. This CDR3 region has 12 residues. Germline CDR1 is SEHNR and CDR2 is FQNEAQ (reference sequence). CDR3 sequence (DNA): TGTGCCAGCAGCTTTGGGGGCACTGAAGCTTCCTTT. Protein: CASSFGGTEASF.

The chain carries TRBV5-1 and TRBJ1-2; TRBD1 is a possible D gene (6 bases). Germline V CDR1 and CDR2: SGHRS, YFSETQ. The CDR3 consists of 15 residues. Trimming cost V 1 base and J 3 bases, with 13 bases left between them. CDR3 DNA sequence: TGCGCCAGCAGCTTGACAGGGAGGGTGGACTATGGCTACACCTTC. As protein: CASSLTGRVDYGYTF.

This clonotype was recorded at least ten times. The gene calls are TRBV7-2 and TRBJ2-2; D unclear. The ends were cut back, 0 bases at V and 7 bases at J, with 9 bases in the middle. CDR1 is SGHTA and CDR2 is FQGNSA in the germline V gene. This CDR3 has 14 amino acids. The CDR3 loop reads CASSLAALGGELFF. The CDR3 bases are TGTGCCAGCAGCTTAGCGGCTCTTGGCGGGGAGCTGTTTTTT.

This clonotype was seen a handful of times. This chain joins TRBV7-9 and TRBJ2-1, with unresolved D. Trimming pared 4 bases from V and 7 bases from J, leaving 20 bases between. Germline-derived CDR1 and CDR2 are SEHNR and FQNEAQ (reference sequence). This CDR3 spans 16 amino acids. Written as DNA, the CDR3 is TGTGCCAGCAGCTACTTAATACGATCGGGTAGGAATGAGCAGTTCTTC. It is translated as CASSYLIRSGRNEQFF. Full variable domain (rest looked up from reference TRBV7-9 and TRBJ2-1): DTGVSQNPRHKITKRGQNVTFRCDPISEHNRLYWYRQTLGQGPEFLTYFQNEAQLEKSRLLSDRFSAERPKGSFSTLEIQRTEQGDSAMYLCASSYLIRSGRNEQFFGPGTRLTVL.

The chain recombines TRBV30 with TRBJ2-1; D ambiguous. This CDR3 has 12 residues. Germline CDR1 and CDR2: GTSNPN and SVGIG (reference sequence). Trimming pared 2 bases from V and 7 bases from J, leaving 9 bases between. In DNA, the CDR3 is TGTGCCTGGAGTCGGGTTGGGAATGAGCAGTTCTTC. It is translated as CAWSRVGNEQFF.

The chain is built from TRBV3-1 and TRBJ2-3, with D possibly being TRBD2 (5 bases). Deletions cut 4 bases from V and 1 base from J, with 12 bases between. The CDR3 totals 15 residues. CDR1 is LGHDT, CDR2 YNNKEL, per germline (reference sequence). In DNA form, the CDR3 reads TGTGCCAGCAGCCCCCGGGTTAGCGGCACAGATACGCAGTATTTT. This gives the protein CASSPRVSGTDTQYF.

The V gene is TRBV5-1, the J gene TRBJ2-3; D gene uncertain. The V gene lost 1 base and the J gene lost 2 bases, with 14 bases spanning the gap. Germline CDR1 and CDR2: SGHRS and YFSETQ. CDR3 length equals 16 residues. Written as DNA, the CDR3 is TGCGCCAGCAGCTTGCTGGGGTTCCCGTCCACAGATACGCAGTATTTT. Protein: CASSLLGFPSTDTQYF.